A single sample gave rise to the 5 T cell receptor beta chains below, sequenced in a study of siplizumab effects on memory and regulatory T cells. The repertoire was sequenced with immunoSEQ multiplex PCR; TCRdb's copy has only in-frame clones and lacks some. The sample has about 91,000 clones; approximately 94% are singletons. Sequencing input: CD8+ T cells sorted from blood. The receptor set was obtained from a human donor in good health.

This clone appeared a few times. The chain links TRBV12-5 to TRBJ2-7; tentatively, D is TRBD1 (6 bases). Germline assignment: CDR1 LGHNT and CDR2 FRNRAP. The CDR3 covers 13 residues. Trimming cost V 4 bases and J 3 bases, with 10 bases left between them. This chain's CDR3 is CASGSGTFYEQYF. Here the CDR3 DNA reads TGTGCTAGTGGTTCTGGGACATTCTACGAGCAGTACTTC.

The table lists this clone with a few counts. The rearrangement uses TRBV6-1 and TRBJ2-7; no firm D call. Germline CDR1 is MNHNS and CDR2 is SASEGT. The CDR3 runs 14 residues. V was clipped by 4 bases and J by 2 bases, with 12 bases between them. Written as DNA, the CDR3 is TGTGCCAGCAGTGGGGCCAGATTAACCTACGAGCAGTACTTC. It translates to CASSGARLTYEQYF.

The chain has TRBV14 and TRBJ2-1; 7 bases fit TRBD1. V was pared by 3 bases and J by 0 bases, with 11 bases of the junction left unmatched. CDR1 SGHDN and CDR2 FVKESK come from the germline V gene. The CDR3 runs to 18 residues. The CDR3 sequence is CASSHKIPGGSSYNEQFF. The CDR3 nucleotides read TGTGCCAGCAGCCACAAAATTCCAGGGGGTAGCTCCTACAATGAGCAGTTCTTC. Supplemented by reference TRBV14 and TRBJ2-1, the full variable domain reads EAGVTQFPSHSVIEKGQTVTLRCDPISGHDNLYWYRRVMGKEIKFLLHFVKESKQDESGMPNNRFLAERTGGTYSTLKVQPAELEDSGVYFCASSHKIPGGSSYNEQFFGPGTRLTVL.

The chain couples TRBV4-1 to TRBJ1-3; D ambiguous. Looked up from germline, CDR1 is MGHRA and CDR2 is YSYEKL. V was clipped by 0 bases and J by 1 base, with 19 bases between them. CDR3 length: 19 residues. For the CDR3, the DNA is TGCGCCAGCAGCCAAGACGCACAGACCATCTTGTCTTCTGGAAACACCATATATTTT. Its translation is CASSQDAQTILSSGNTIYF.

The chain is built from TRBV27 and TRBJ2-2, with D perhaps matching TRBD1 (5 bases). The germline V gene encodes CDR1 MNHEY and CDR2 SMNVEV (reference sequence). This CDR3 is 14 amino acids long. Between the trimmed V and J ends, which lost 6 bases and 4 bases, there was a span of 12 bases. The CDR3 sequence is CASRWTTSTGELFF. CDR3 nucleotide sequence: TGTGCCAGCAGATGGACAACTTCCACCGGGGAGCTGTTTTTT.